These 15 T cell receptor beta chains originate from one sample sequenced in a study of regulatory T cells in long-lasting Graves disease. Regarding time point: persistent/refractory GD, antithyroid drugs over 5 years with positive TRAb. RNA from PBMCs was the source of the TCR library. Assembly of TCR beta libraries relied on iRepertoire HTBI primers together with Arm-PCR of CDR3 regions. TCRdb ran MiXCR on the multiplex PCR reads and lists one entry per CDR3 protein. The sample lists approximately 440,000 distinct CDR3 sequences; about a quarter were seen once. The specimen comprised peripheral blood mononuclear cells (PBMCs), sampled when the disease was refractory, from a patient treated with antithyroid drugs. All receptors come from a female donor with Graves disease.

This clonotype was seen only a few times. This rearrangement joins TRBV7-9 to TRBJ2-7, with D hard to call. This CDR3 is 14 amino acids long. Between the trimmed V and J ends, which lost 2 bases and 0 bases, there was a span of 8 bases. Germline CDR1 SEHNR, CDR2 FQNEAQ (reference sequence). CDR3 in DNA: TGTGCCAGCAGCTTACCAATAAGCTCCTACGAGCAGTACTTC. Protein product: CASSLPISSYEQYF. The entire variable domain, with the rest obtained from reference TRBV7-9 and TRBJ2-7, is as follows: DTGVSQNPRHKITKRGQNVTFRCDPISEHNRLYWYRQTLGQGPEFLTYFQNEAQLEKSRLLSDRFSAERPKGSFSTLEIQRTEQGDSAMYLCASSLPISSYEQYFGPGTRLTVT.

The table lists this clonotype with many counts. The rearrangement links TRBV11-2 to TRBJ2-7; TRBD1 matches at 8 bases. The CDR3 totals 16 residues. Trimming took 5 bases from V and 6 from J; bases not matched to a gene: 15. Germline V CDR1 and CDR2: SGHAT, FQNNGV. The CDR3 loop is CASSPLPRGRLGEQYF. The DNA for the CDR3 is TGTGCCAGCAGCCCTTTGCCCAGGGGGCGATTGGGCGAGCAGTACTTC.

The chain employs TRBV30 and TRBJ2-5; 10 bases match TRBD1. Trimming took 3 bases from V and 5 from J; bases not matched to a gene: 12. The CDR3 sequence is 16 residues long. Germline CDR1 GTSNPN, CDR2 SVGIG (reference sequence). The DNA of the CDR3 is TGTGCCTGGAGAGAACCCGGGACAGGGGCTCCTGAGACCCAGTACTTC. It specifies CAWREPGTGAPETQYF.

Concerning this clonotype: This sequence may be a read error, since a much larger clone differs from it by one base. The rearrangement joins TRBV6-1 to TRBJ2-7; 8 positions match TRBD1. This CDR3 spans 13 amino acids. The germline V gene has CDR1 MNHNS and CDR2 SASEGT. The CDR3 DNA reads TGTGCCAGCGGCAAGGGACAGGACTACGGGCAGTACTTC. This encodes CASGKGQDYGQYF.

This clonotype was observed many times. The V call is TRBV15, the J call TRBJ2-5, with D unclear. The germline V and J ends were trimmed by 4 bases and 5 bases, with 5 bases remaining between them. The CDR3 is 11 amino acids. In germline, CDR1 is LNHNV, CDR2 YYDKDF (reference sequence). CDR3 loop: CATSIRETQYF. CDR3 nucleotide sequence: TGTGCCACCAGCATCAGGGAGACCCAGTACTTC.

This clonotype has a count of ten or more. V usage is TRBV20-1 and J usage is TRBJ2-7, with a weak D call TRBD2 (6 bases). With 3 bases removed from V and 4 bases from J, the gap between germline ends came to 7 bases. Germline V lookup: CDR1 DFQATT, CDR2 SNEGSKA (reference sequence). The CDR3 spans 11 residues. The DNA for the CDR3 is TGCAGTGCTAGGGAGGGGTACGAGCAGTACTTC. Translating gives CSAREGYEQYF.

As DNA, the CDR3 is TGTGCCAGCAGCTTATCGCCTCAAACCGGGGAGCTGTTTTTT. It yields the protein CASSLSPQTGELFF. The chain joins TRBV7-3 to TRBJ2-2; D is ambiguous. Between the trimmed V and J ends, which lost 2 bases and 5 bases, there was a span of 9 bases. The CDR3 runs to 14 residues. Germline CDR1 SGHTA, CDR2 FQGTGA.

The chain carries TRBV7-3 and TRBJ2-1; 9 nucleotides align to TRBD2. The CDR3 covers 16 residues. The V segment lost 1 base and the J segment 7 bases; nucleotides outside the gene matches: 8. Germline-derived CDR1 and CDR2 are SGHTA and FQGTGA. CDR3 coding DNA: TGTGCCAGCAGCTTAAGTGGTAGCGGGAGAAGGAATGAGCAGTTCTTC. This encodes CASSLSGSGRRNEQFF. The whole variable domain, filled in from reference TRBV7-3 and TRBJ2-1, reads GAGVSQTPSNKVTEKGKYVELRCDPISGHTALYWYRQSLGQGPEFLIYFQGTGAADDSGLPNDRFFAVRPEGSVSTLKIQRTERGDSAVYLCASSLSGSGRRNEQFFGPGTRLTVL.

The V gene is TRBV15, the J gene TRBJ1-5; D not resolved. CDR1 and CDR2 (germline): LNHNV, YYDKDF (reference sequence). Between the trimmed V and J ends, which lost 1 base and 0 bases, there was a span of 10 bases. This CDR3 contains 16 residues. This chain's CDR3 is CATSRVAGFSNQPQHF. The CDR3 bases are TGTGCCACCAGCAGAGTCGCCGGGTTTAGCAATCAGCCCCAGCATTTT.

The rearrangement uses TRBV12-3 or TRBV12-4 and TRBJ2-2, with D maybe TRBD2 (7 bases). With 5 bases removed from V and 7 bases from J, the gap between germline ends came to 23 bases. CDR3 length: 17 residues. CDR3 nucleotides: TGTGCCAGCAGTCCTCAATCTCGGGGGGCAGGAATCGGGGAGCTGTTTTTT. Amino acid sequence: CASSPQSRGAGIGELFF.

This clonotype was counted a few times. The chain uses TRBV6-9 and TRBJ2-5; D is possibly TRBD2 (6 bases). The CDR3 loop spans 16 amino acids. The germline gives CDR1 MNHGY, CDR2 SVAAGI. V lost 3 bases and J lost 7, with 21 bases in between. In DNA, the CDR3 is TGTGCCAGCAGTTACTTCCCCCGGGGGATTGGCGGGACCCAGTACTTC. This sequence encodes CASSYFPRGIGGTQYF.

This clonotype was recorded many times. In DNA, the CDR3 is TGTGCCAGTACAGGTTTCGTATCTGGGGCCAACGTCCTGACTTTC. Protein product: CASTGFVSGANVLTF. The chain joins TRBV19 to TRBJ2-6; D not resolved. The germline CDR1 and CDR2 sequences are LNHDA and SQIVND (reference sequence). The CDR3 is 15 amino acids. The V gene lost 7 bases and the J gene lost 1 base, with 11 bases spanning the gap. Filled out from reference TRBV19 and TRBJ2-6, the complete variable domain reads DGGITQSPKYLFRKEGQNVTLSCEQNLNHDAMYWYRQDPGQGLRLIYYSQIVNDFQKGDIAEGYSVSREKKESFPLTVTSAQKNPTAFYLCASTGFVSGANVLTFGAGSRLTVL.

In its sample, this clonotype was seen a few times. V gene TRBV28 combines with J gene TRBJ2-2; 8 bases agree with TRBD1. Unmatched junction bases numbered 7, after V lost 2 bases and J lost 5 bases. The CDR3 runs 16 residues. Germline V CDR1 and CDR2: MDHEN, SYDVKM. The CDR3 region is CASSLDRGPKTGELFF. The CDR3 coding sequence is TGTGCCAGCAGTTTAGACAGGGGTCCAAAAACCGGGGAGCTGTTTTTT. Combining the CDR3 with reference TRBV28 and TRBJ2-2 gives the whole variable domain DVKVTQSSRYLVKRTGEKVFLECVQDMDHENMFWYRQDPGLGLRLIYFSYDVKMKEKGDIPEGYSVSREKKERFSLILESASTNQTSMYLCASSLDRGPKTGELFFGEGSRLTVL.

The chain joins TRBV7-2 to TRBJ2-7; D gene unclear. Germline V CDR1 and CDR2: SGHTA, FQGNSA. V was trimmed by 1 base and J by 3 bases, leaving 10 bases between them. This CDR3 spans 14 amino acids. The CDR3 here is CASSLDRTLYEQYF. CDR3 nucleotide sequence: TGTGCCAGCAGCTTAGACCGCACTCTCTACGAGCAGTACTTC.

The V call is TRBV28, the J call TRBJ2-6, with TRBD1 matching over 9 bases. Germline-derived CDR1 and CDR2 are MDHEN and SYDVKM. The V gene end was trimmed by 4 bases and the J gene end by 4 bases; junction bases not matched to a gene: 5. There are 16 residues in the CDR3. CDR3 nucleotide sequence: TGTGCCAGCAGTTCCCGGACAGGGGTAGGGGCCAACGTCCTGACTTTC. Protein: CASSSRTGVGANVLTF.